Shown below are 9 T cell receptor beta chains from a single sample sequenced in a study of human T cells and chemical hapten exposure. The total RNA was obtained from whole blood that was not fractionated. For the library, individual cDNA molecules each received unique molecular identifiers. One entry per CDR3 protein, called by TCRdb with MiXCR from the reads. The data show about 120,000 distinct CDR3 sequences, over 6.5% seen once. The sample taken for sequencing was whole blood. These receptors were obtained from a human donor in good health. Some clones in this sample may be carry-over from other donors' samples.

The rearrangement joins TRBV7-2 to TRBJ2-7; 9 bases agree with TRBD1. CDR3 size: 15 residues. CDR1 and CDR2 (germline): SGHTA, FQGNSA. The ends lost 3 bases at V and 3 bases at J; junction bases unmatched: 6. The CDR3 DNA follows: TGTGCCAGCAGCTTGCAGGGACAGGGCATCTACGAGCAGTACTTC. Amino acid sequence: CASSLQGQGIYEQYF. The full variable domain, completed using reference TRBV7-2 and TRBJ2-7, is GAGVSQSPSNKVTEKGKDVELRCDPISGHTALYWYRQSLGQGLEFLIYFQGNSAPDKSGLPSDRFSAERTGGSVSTLTIQRTQQEDSAVYLCASSLQGQGIYEQYFGPGTRLTVT.

This clonotype came up once. The CDR3 sequence is CASSYEEEAGGELFF. DNA for the CDR3: TGTGCCAGCAGTTACGAGGAGGAGGCGGGCGGGGAGCTGTTTTTT. V is TRBV6-2 or TRBV6-3 and J is TRBJ2-2, with TRBD2 as a possible D gene (5 bases). CDR1 MNHEY and CDR2 SVGEGT come from the germline V gene. V shed 2 bases and J shed 7 bases, with 14 bases lying between them. The CDR3 totals 15 residues.

The sample holds a few counts of this clonotype. The chain carries TRBV12-3 or TRBV12-4 and TRBJ2-1; D may be TRBD2 (6 bases). V lost 8 bases and J 9 bases, leaving 11 bases between the germline ends. The CDR3 is made up of 11 amino acids. CDR3 bases: TGTGCCAGCGACGGGGGAAGTGAGCAGTTCTTC. This sequence encodes CASDGGSEQFF.

This chain links TRBV19 with TRBJ1-1, with a weak D call TRBD1 (6 bases). The CDR3 contains 14 residues. Germline assignment: CDR1 LNHDA and CDR2 SQIVND (reference sequence). The germline V and J ends were trimmed by 2 bases and 6 bases, with 13 bases remaining between them. CDR3 amino acids: CASSISRGLAEAFF. CDR3 sequence (DNA): TGTGCCAGTAGTATAAGCAGGGGTCTCGCTGAAGCTTTCTTT.

In its sample, this clonotype was seen many times. The chain recombines TRBV28 with TRBJ1-2; 9 bases are shared with TRBD1. The CDR3 has 13 amino acids. The V gene end was trimmed by 3 bases and the J gene end by 6 bases; junction bases not matched to a gene: 2. The germline CDR1 and CDR2 sequences are MDHEN and SYDVKM. The CDR3 protein is CASSFRTGDGYTF. The CDR3 DNA sequence: TGTGCCAGCAGTTTTCGGACAGGGGATGGCTACACCTTC.

This clonotype has just a few counts. The chain uses TRBV7-3 and TRBJ2-3; 9 bases line up with TRBD2. The trim removed 0 bases at V and 4 bases at J, leaving 5 bases unmatched. The V gene's germline CDR1 is SGHTA and CDR2 FQGTGA. The CDR3 totals 16 residues. The CDR3 DNA sequence: TGTGCCAGCAGCTTAACGCGGGCGGGGGGGTCAGATACGCAGTATTTT. It encodes CASSLTRAGGSDTQYF.

J is TRBJ1-1 and V is TRBV7-9, with D perhaps TRBD1 (5 bases). Germline-derived CDR1 and CDR2 are SEHNR and FQNEAQ (reference sequence). V lost 5 bases and J 10 bases, leaving 17 bases between the germline ends. This CDR3 is 13 amino acids long. CDR3 sequence: CASSGTQTAAAFF. The CDR3 coding sequence is TGTGCCAGCAGCGGGACCCAAACGGCCGCAGCTTTCTTT.

V usage is TRBV7-2 and J usage is TRBJ2-5; D is possibly TRBD2 (5 bases). Trimming removed 2 bases from V and 5 bases from J, with 18 bases in between. The germline CDR1 and CDR2 sequences are SGHTA and FQGNSA. The CDR3 consists of 16 residues. CDR3 coding DNA: TGTGCCAGCAGCTTAATGGTGCCTACTCGAGGGGAGACCCAGTACTTC. Amino acids: CASSLMVPTRGETQYF.

This clonotype turned up a few times. The rearrangement joins TRBV2 to TRBJ2-1, with TRBD2 matching 14 bases. This CDR3 is built from 16 residues. Germline CDR1 reads SNHLY; CDR2 reads FYNNEI. After removal of 6 bases from V and 7 bases from J, the junction contained 8 bases not matched to a gene. CDR3 residues: CASSARLAGGRNEQFF. The CDR3 DNA sequence: TGTGCCAGCAGCGCTAGACTAGCGGGAGGGAGGAATGAGCAGTTCTTC.